Below are 7 T cell receptor beta chains sequenced from a single sample in a study of CD8 T cells in Susac syndrome. Reverse transcription of roughly 0.5 to 1 ug RNA was carried out with random hexamers. In TCRdb, the immunoSEQ multiplex PCR reads were re-called with MiXCR into one record per CDR3 protein. The repertoire has 150,000 to 200,000 distinct CDR3 sequences, 90% to 95% of them found once; the top ten carry over 0.12%. The sample taken for sequencing was CD4+ T cells from PBMCs. The origin of the receptors is a human donor in good health.

J is TRBJ2-2 and V is TRBV4-3; D possibly corresponds to TRBD1 (6 bases). The CDR3 has 14 residues. Germline V gives CDR1 LGHNA, CDR2 YSLEER. V gave up 7 bases and J gave up 6 bases, with 15 bases separating them. This CDR3 is CASKAGVIAGELFF. In nucleotides, the CDR3 is TGCGCCAGCAAGGCAGGGGTGATAGCCGGGGAGCTGTTTTTT.

The V gene is TRBV11-2, the J gene TRBJ1-6; TRBD1 aligns across 7 bases. CDR3 length: 14 residues. With V trimmed by 5 bases and J by 9 bases, 7 bases remained unmatched. Germline values: CDR1 SGHAT, CDR2 FQNNGV. The CDR3 spells CASSAGQMGSPLHF. Here the CDR3 DNA reads TGTGCCAGCAGCGCGGGACAGATGGGTTCACCCCTCCACTTT.

This chain connects TRBV6-6 to TRBJ2-7; 7 bases agree with TRBD2. CDR1 and CDR2 from the germline V gene are MNHNY and SVGAGI (reference sequence). This CDR3 has 12 residues. The CDR3 coding sequence is TGTTCCTCCGGGGAGGGAGCCTACGAGCAGTACTTC. Its translation: CSSGEGAYEQYF.

This chain joins TRBV12-3 or TRBV12-4 and TRBJ1-5; D remains unclear. V was clipped by 7 bases and J by 2 bases, with 9 bases between them. The CDR3 length is 13 residues. CDR3 nucleotides: TGTGCCAGCAATCAACAAGGCAATCAGCCCCAGCATTTT. It specifies CASNQQGNQPQHF.

Only one count was recorded for this clonotype. V usage is TRBV7-9 and J usage is TRBJ2-7; TRBD1 matches at 9 bases. From germline, CDR1 is SEHNR and CDR2 FQNEAQ (reference sequence). V was pared by 5 bases and J by 0 bases, with 5 bases of the junction left unmatched. CDR3 length: 15 residues. CDR3 in amino acids: CASSRGQGSSYEQYF. CDR3 DNA: TGTGCCAGCAGCCGGGGACAGGGAAGCTCCTACGAGCAGTACTTC. The variable domain in full, with the rest retrieved from reference TRBV7-9 and TRBJ2-7, is DTGVSQNPRHKITKRGQNVTFRCDPISEHNRLYWYRQTLGQGPEFLTYFQNEAQLEKSRLLSDRFSAERPKGSFSTLEIQRTEQGDSAMYLCASSRGQGSSYEQYFGPGTRLTVT.

This clonotype was seen a single time. This sequence joins TRBV6-5 and TRBJ1-6, with 7 bases lining up with TRBD1. The V gene end was trimmed by 2 bases and the J gene end by 8 bases; junction bases not matched to a gene: 6. Germline V lookup: CDR1 MNHEY, CDR2 SVGAGI. The CDR3 runs to 15 residues. This chain's CDR3 is CASSYTRGLDSPLHF. CDR3 in DNA: TGTGCCAGCAGTTACACTAGGGGGCTCGATTCACCCCTCCACTTT.

This sequence joins TRBV4-1 and TRBJ1-5; D is unresolved. Germline values: CDR1 MGHRA, CDR2 YSYEKL. The V and J ends lost 0 bases and 1 base respectively, with 7 bases between them. The CDR3 is 15 amino acids. The CDR3 DNA is TGCGCCAGCAGCCAAGATGGTCAGAGCAATCAGCCCCAGCATTTT. Translation: CASSQDGQSNQPQHF.